The sample holds one count of the clone carrying this T cell receptor beta chain. Its matching antigen is unknown. These data come from a study of cytomegalovirus exposure and HLA in healthy donors. Study conclusions and caveats: One variant, a missense change in DCLRE1C, was linked in a later analysis to TCR beta V- and J-gene trimming. Among the most significant clusters, several appeared linked to common viral pathogens in a later analysis. The authors listed over 150 TCR beta chains as cytomegalovirus-associated. With further analysis later on, most CMV-associated TCR beta chains appeared HLA-restricted.

Germline CDR1 and CDR2: LNHDA and SQIVND (reference sequence). Deletions cut 10 bases from V and 1 base from J, with 14 bases between. The CDR3 length is 14 residues. Use of 60 Vbeta and 13 Jbeta primers characterized the PCR. Clones were read by immunoSEQ multiplex PCR, and TCRdb kept only the in-frame ones, dropping some. The sample carries some 100,000 clones, about 86% recorded once. The sample was PBMCs. The sequence derives from a young woman in good health and CMV-seronegative. The chain links TRBV19 to TRBJ1-3; weak D call: TRBD1 (5 bases). CDR3 sequence reads: CATHGALSGNTIYF. CDR3 in DNA: TGTGCCACTCATGGGGCTTTATCTGGAAACACCATATATTTT. Full variable domain (missing parts from reference TRBV19 and TRBJ1-3): DGGITQSPKYLFRKEGQNVTLSCEQNLNHDAMYWYRQDPGQGLRLIYYSQIVNDFQKGDIAEGYSVSREKKESFPLTVTSAQKNPTAFYLCATHGALSGNTIYFGEGSWLTVV.